The 18 T cell receptor beta chains below come from one sample, sequenced in a study of blood T cells in healthy people across ages. Primed by a sample-barcoded 5' primer and a J-beta primer mix, a second PCR proceeded for about 6 to 11 cycles. Using its own MiXCR run on the 5' RACE reads, TCRdb lists one record per CDR3 protein. The data hold about 680,000 distinct CDR3 sequences, with around half observed a single time. The sequencing sample was made of blood. These receptors originate from a woman aged 60-70 years in good health.

Comments on this clonotype: It may be a read error: a sequence one base away is much more abundant. The chain links TRBV7-2 to TRBJ2-4, with D tentatively TRBD1 (5 bases). Trimming took 5 bases from V and 15 from J, leaving 17 bases between them. Germline CDR1 is SGHTA and CDR2 is FQGNSA. The CDR3 spans 12 residues. The CDR3 DNA follows: TGTGCCAGCAGCAGCCAGGGATGGACCCGGTACTTC. Translation gives CASSSQGWTRYF. The complete variable domain, with remaining parts taken from reference TRBV7-2 and TRBJ2-4, reads GAGVSQSPSNKVTEKGKDVELRCDPISGHTALYWYRQSLGQGLEFLIYFQGNSAPDKSGLPSDRFSAERTGGSVSTLTIQRTQQEDSAVYLCASSSQGWTRYFGAGTRLSVL.

The chain couples TRBV20-1 to TRBJ1-2; no reliable D call. This CDR3 is 14 amino acids long. In germline, CDR1 is DFQATT, CDR2 SNEGSKA (reference sequence). Trimming took off 3 bases at V and 0 bases at J, with 11 bases between the two ends. The DNA of the CDR3 is TGCAGTGCTAGTGGGCAGTCCCCTAACTATGGCTACACCTTC. This gives the protein CSASGQSPNYGYTF.

V and J are TRBV7-6 and TRBJ1-1; D ambiguous. Trimming pared 0 bases from V and 5 bases from J, leaving 7 bases between. Germline loops: CDR1 SGHVS, CDR2 FNYEAQ. There are 13 residues in the CDR3. CDR3 sequence reads: CASSLARKTEAFF. CDR3 coding DNA: TGTGCCAGCAGCTTAGCCAGGAAAACTGAAGCTTTCTTT. The whole variable domain, filled in from reference TRBV7-6 and TRBJ1-1, reads GAGVSQSPRYKVTKRGQDVALRCDPISGHVSLYWYRQALGQGPEFLTYFNYEAQQDKSGLPNDRFSAERPEGSISTLTIQRTEQRDSAMYRCASSLARKTEAFFGQGTRLTVV.

The chain joins TRBV5-5 to TRBJ2-5, with no clear D. The CDR3 sequence is 12 residues long. Germline V lookup: CDR1 SGHKS, CDR2 YYEKEE (reference sequence). V was cut by 4 bases and J by 5 bases, with 9 bases left in between. CDR3 coding DNA: TGTGCCAGCAGCCCCTTGTCCGAGACCCAGTACTTC. Its protein is CASSPLSETQYF.

A few counts support this clonotype. The chain employs TRBV20-1 and TRBJ2-7; D not resolved. The CDR3 contains 14 residues. Germline CDR1 and CDR2: DFQATT and SNEGSKA (reference sequence). V was shortened by 3 bases and J by 0 bases, with 12 bases between the two germline ends. The CDR3 region is CSASDPQSSYEQYF. In DNA, the CDR3 is TGCAGTGCTAGCGATCCTCAGAGCTCCTACGAGCAGTACTTC.

On this clonotype: Compared with germline, one end of the junction differs, possibly owing to a read error. The chain has TRBV30 and TRBJ1-2; D unclear. The germline gives CDR1 GTSNPN, CDR2 SVGIG (reference sequence). This CDR3 has 12 amino acids. The chain's CDR3 is CVWSVSNYGYTF. DNA of the CDR3: TGTGTCTGGAGTGTCTCCAACTATGGCTACACCTTC.

This rearrangement joins TRBV7-8 to TRBJ2-2, with 8 nucleotides matching TRBD1. Germline V gene data show CDR1 as SGHVS and CDR2 as FQNEAQ. The CDR3 sequence is 15 residues long. The V gene end was trimmed by 2 bases and the J gene end by 3 bases; junction bases not matched to a gene: 2. Here the CDR3 reads CASSLMGQDTGELFF. CDR3 nucleotide sequence: TGTGCCAGCAGCTTAATGGGACAGGACACCGGGGAGCTGTTTTTT.

The V and J genes are TRBV7-2 and TRBJ1-2; 9 bases are shared with TRBD1. The germline CDR1 and CDR2 sequences are SGHTA and FQGNSA. CDR3 size: 15 residues. With 5 bases clipped from V and 4 bases from J, the junction kept 8 bases outside the gene matches. The CDR3 region is CASSPSTGGIYGYTF. Here the CDR3 DNA reads TGTGCCAGCAGCCCCTCGACAGGGGGAATCTATGGCTACACCTTC.

There are a few counts of this clonotype. V gene TRBV20-1 combines with J gene TRBJ1-2; D possibly corresponds to TRBD1 (5 bases). This CDR3 comprises 14 residues. Germline CDR1 reads DFQATT; CDR2 reads SNEGSKA (reference sequence). V was clipped by 0 bases and J by 5 bases, with 13 bases between them. The CDR3 protein is CSARDSWGEYGYTF. The CDR3 DNA is TGCAGTGCTAGAGATTCGTGGGGCGAATATGGCTACACCTTC.

This clonotype occurred a few times. The CDR3 DNA sequence: TGTGCCAGCAGTTTCGGGTCAGCGGCCCTGAACACTGAAGCTTTCTTT. Translated, it gives CASSFGSAALNTEAFF. This chain joins TRBV12-3 or TRBV12-4 and TRBJ1-1; no firm D call. Trimming removed 3 bases at V and 0 bases at J, with 14 bases between. The CDR3 has 16 amino acids.

The chain has TRBV6-2 or TRBV6-3 and TRBJ2-3; TRBD1 matches 8 bases. The germline gives CDR1 MNHEY, CDR2 SVGEGT. The CDR3 is 15 amino acids. Germline trimming cut 5 bases from V and 2 bases from J; bases unmatched to any gene: 6. The CDR3: CASSPTGANTDTQYF. The CDR3 nucleotides read TGTGCCAGCAGTCCGACAGGGGCCAACACAGATACGCAGTATTTT.

V and J are TRBV5-1 and TRBJ2-5, with TRBD2 as a possible D gene (5 bases). This CDR3 spans 13 amino acids. Trimming stripped 4 bases from V and 2 bases from J, with 9 bases between. Per germline, CDR1 SGHRS and CDR2 YFSETQ. The CDR3 DNA follows: TGCGCCAGCAGCGACCCGGGGCAAGAGACCCAGTACTTC. It is translated as CASSDPGQETQYF.

The rearrangement uses TRBV9 and TRBJ1-6; 10 nucleotides line up with TRBD1. Losses at the gene ends were 4 bases for V and 13 bases for J; bases not matched to a gene: 8. Germline CDR1 SGDLS, CDR2 YYNGEE. CDR3 length: 14 amino acids. This chain's CDR3 is CASSTGTGDGPLHF. DNA of the CDR3: TGTGCCAGCAGCACCGGGACAGGGGATGGTCCCCTCCACTTT.

As concerns this clonotype: Mismatch with germline at one junction end may stem from a read error. J is TRBJ1-2 and V is TRBV25-1; 8 bases line up with TRBD1. CDR1 is MGHDK and CDR2 is SYGVNS in the germline V gene. The CDR3 contains 15 residues. The CDR3 here is CASGETQGQDYGYTF. CDR3 nucleotides: TGTGCCAGCGGTGAAACCCAGGGACAGGACTATGGCTACACCTTC.

This chain links TRBV6-5 with TRBJ1-2, with 7 bases aligning to TRBD1. Germline values: CDR1 MNHEY, CDR2 SVGAGI. Trimming at V came to 2 bases and at J to 8 bases, leaving 8 bases not matched to a gene. This CDR3 region has 14 residues. CDR3 amino acids: CASSYEATGLGYTF. The CDR3, as DNA: TGTGCCAGCAGTTACGAGGCGACAGGGTTAGGCTACACCTTC.

This clonotype was seen many times. The genes are TRBV30 and TRBJ2-7; a weak D match, TRBD2 (5 bases). CDR3 size: 15 residues. Germline assignment: CDR1 GTSNPN and CDR2 SVGIG (reference sequence). V shed 1 base and J shed 2 bases, with 15 bases lying between them. As DNA, the CDR3 is TGTGCCTGGAGTGCTCGGGGTGGGTTAACCTACGAGCAGTACTTC. Its protein product is CAWSARGGLTYEQYF.

In DNA, the CDR3 is TGTGCCAGCAGCGTACAGGGGGCAGTTGGGTACGAGCAGTACTTC. Amino acids: CASSVQGAVGYEQYF. The rearrangement joins TRBV9 to TRBJ2-5, with TRBD1 matching over 8 bases. TRBJ2-7 explains the end of the DNA better; the J call may be wrong. CDR3 length: 15 amino acids. CDR1 SGDLS and CDR2 YYNGEE come from the germline V gene.

CDR3 sequence (DNA): TGTGCCAGCAGCTTGGGTGACCCGACGAGGGAGACCCAGTACTTC. It yields the protein CASSLGDPTRETQYF. This chain uses TRBV11-2 with TRBJ2-5; D is unresolved. Per germline, CDR1 SGHAT and CDR2 FQNNGV. Trimming pared 3 bases from V and 5 bases from J, leaving 16 bases between. There are 15 residues in the CDR3.